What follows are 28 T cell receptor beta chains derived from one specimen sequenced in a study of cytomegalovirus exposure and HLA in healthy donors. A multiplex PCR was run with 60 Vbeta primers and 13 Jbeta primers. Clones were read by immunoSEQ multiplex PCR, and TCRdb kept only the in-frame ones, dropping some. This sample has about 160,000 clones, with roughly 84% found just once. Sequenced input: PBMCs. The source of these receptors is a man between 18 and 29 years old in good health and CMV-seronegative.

The CDR3 bases are TGTGCCAGCAGTGACCCCGGACTGCCTTCACCCCTCCACTTT. It translates to CASSDPGLPSPLHF. The chain employs TRBV2 and TRBJ1-6; D not certain. The germline CDR1 and CDR2 sequences are SNHLY and FYNNEI. Deletions cut 3 bases from V and 9 bases from J, with 12 bases between. The CDR3 extends over 14 amino acids.

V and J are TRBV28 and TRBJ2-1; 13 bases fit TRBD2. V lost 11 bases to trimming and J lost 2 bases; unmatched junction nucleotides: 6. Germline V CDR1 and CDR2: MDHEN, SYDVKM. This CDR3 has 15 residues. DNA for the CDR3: TGTGCCGGGGGGACTAGCGGGGTCCCCTACAATGAGCAGTTCTTC. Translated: CAGGTSGVPYNEQFF.

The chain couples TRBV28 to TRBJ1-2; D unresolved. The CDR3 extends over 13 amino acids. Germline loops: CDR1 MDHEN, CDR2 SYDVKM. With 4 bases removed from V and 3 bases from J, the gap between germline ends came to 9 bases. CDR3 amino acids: CASSSAGYYGYTF. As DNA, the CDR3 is TGTGCCAGCAGTTCCGCGGGATACTATGGCTACACCTTC.

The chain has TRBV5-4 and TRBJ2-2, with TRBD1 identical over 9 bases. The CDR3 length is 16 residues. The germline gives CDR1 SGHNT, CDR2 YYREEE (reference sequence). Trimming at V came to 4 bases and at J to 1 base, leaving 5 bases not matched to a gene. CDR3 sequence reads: CASSPQTGGNTGELFF. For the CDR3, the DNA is TGTGCCAGCAGCCCGCAGACAGGGGGGAACACCGGGGAGCTGTTTTTT.

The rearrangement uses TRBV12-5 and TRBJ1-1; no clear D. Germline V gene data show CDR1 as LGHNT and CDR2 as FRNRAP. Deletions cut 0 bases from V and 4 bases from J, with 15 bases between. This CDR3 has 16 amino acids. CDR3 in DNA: TGTGCTAGTGGTTTGGTACGCGCGGGTTTGGCCACTGAAGCTTTCTTT. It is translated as CASGLVRAGLATEAFF.

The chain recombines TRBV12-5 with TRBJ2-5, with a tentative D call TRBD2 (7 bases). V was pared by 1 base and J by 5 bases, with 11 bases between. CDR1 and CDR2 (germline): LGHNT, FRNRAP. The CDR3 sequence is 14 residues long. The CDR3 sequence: CASGLGGGTETQYF. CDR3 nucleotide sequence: TGTGCTAGTGGTTTGGGGGGGGGCACGGAGACCCAGTACTTC.

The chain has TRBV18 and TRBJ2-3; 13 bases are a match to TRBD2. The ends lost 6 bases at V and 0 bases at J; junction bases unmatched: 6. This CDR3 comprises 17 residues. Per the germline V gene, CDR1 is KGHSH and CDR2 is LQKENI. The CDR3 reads CASSRGLAGASTDTQYF. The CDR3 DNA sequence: TGTGCCAGCTCGCGCGGACTAGCGGGGGCTAGCACAGATACGCAGTATTTT.

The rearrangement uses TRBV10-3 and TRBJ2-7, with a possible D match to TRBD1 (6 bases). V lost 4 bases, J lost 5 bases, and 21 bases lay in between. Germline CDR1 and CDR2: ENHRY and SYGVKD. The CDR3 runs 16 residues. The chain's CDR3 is CAISGRGPGQGNEQYF. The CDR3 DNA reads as TGTGCCATCAGTGGACGTGGCCCTGGGCAGGGGAACGAGCAGTACTTC.

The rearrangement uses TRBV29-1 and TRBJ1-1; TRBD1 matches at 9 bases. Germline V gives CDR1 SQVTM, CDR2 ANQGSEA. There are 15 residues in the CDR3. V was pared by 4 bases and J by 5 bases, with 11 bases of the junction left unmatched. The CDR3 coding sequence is TGCAGCGTTGTATACTCCGGGACAGGGTGGACTGAAGCTTTCTTT. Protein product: CSVVYSGTGWTEAFF. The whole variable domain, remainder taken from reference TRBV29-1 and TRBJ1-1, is SAVISQKPSRDICQRGTSLTIQCQVDSQVTMMFWYRQQPGQSLTLIATANQGSEATYESGFVIDKFPISRPNLTFSTLTVSNMSPEDSSIYLCSVVYSGTGWTEAFFGQGTRLTVV.

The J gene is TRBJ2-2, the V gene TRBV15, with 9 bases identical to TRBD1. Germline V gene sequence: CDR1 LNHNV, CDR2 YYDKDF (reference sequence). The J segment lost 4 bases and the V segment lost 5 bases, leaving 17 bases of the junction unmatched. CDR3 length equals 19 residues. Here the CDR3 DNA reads TGTGCCACCAGCCCTGCCCGGGGACAGGGAGGCTGGGGCACCGGGGAGCTGTTTTTT. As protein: CATSPARGQGGWGTGELFF.

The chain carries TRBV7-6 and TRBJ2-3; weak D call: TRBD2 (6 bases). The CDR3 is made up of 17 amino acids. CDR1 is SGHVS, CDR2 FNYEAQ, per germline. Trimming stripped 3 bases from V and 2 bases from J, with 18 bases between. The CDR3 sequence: CASSFRGGLASTDTQYF. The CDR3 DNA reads TGTGCCAGCAGCTTTCGGGGAGGATTGGCGTCCACAGATACGCAGTATTTT.

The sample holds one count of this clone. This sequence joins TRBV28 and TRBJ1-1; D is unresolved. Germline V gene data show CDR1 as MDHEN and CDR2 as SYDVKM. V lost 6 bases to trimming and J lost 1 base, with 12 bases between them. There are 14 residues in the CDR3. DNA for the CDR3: TGTGCCAGCAGACCGGGATCACGGAACACTGAAGCTTTCTTT. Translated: CASRPGSRNTEAFF.

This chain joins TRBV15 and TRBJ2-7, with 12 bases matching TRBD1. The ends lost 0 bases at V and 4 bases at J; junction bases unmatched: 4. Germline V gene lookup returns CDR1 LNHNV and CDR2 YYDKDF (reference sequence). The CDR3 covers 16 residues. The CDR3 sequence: CATSRDLGQGAYEQYF. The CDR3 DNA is TGTGCCACCAGCAGAGATTTGGGACAGGGGGCTTACGAGCAGTACTTC.

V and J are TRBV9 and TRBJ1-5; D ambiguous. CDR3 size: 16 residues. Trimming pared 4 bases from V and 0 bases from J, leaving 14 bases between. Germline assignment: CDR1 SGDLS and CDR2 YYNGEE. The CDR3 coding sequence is TGTGCCAGCAGCCGCGGCCCCGCCTCTAGCAATCAGCCCCAGCATTTT. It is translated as CASSRGPASSNQPQHF.

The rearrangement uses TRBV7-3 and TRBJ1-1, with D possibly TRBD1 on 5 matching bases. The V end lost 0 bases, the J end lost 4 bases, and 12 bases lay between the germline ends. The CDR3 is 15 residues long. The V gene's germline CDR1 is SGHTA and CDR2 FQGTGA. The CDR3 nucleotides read TGTGCCAGCAGCTTAACCAGGGTGGGGGGCACTGAAGCTTTCTTT. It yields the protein CASSLTRVGGTEAFF. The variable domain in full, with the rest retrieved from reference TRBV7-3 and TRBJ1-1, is GAGVSQTPSNKVTEKGKYVELRCDPISGHTALYWYRQSLGQGPEFLIYFQGTGAADDSGLPNDRFFAVRPEGSVSTLKIQRTERGDSAVYLCASSLTRVGGTEAFFGQGTRLTVV.

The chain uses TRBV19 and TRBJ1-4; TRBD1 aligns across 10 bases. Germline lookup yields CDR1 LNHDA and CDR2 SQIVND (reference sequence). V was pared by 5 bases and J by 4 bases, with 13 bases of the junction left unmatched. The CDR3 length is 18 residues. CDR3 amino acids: CASSLVIGTGALNEKLFF. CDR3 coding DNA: TGTGCCAGTAGTCTGGTGATCGGGACAGGGGCCCTTAATGAAAAACTGTTTTTT.

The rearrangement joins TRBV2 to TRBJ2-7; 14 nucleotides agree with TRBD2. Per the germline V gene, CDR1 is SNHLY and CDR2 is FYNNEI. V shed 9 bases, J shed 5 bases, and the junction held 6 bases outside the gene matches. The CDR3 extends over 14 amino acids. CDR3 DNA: TGTGCCAGGGGACTAGCGGGAGCCCGGAACGAGCAGTACTTC. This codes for CARGLAGARNEQYF. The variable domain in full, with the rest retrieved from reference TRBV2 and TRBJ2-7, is EPEVTQTPSHQVTQMGQEVILRCVPISNHLYFYWYRQILGQKVEFLVSFYNNEISEKSEIFDDQFSVERPDGSNFTLKIRSTKLEDSAMYFCARGLAGARNEQYFGPGTRLTVT.

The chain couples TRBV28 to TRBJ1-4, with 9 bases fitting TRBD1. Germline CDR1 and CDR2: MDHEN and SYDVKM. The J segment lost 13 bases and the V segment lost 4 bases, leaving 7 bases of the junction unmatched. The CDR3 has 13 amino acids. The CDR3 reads CASSSSMDRGLFF. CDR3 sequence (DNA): TGTGCCAGCAGTTCCTCCATGGACAGGGGACTGTTTTTT.

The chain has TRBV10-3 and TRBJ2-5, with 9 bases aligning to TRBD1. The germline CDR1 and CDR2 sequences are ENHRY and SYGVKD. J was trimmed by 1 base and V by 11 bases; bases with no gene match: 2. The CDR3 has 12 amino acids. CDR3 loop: CASGQGQETQYF. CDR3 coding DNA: TGTGCCTCGGGACAGGGCCAAGAGACCCAGTACTTC.

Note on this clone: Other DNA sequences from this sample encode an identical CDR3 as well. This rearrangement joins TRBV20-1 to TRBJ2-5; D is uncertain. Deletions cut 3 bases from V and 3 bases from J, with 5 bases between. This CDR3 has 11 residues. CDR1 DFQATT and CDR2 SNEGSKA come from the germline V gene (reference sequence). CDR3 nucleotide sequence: TGCAGTGCTAGCCCTAAAGAGACCCAGTACTTC. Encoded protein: CSASPKETQYF.

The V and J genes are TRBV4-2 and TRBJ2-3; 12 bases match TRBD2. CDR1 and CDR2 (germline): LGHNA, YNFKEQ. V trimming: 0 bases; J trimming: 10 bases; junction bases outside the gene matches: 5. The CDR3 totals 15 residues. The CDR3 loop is CASSQDASGGAPQYF. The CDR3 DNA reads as TGTGCCAGCAGCCAAGATGCTAGCGGGGGGGCGCCGCAGTATTTT.

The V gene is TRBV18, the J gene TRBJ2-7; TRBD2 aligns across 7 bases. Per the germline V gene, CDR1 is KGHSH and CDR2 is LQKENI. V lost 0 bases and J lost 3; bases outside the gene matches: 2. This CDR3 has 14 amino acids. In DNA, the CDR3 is TGTGCCAGCTCACCACCGGGAGGGGACTACGAGCAGTACTTC. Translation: CASSPPGGDYEQYF.

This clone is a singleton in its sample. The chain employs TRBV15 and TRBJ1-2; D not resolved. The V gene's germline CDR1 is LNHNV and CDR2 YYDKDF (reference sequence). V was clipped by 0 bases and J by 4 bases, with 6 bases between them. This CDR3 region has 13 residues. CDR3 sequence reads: CATSRDYSYGYTF. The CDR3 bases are TGTGCCACCAGCAGAGATTATTCCTATGGCTACACCTTC.

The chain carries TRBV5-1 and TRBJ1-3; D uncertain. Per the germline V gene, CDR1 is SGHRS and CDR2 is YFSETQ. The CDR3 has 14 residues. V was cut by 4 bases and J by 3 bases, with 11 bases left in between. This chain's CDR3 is CASSPGSVGNTIYF. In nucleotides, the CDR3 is TGCGCCAGCAGCCCGGGATCGGTTGGAAACACCATATATTTT.

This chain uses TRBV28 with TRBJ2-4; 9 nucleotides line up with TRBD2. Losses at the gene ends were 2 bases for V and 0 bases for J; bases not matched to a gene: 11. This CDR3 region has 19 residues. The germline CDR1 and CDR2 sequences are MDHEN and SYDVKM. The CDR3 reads CASSLGGRLAGIAKNIQYF. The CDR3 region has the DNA TGTGCCAGCAGTTTAGGAGGCCGCCTAGCGGGGATAGCCAAAAACATTCAGTACTTC.

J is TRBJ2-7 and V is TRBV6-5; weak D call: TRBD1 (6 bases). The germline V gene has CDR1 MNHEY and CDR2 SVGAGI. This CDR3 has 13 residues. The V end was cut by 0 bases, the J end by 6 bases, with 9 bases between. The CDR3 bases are TGTGCCAGCAGTTACTCACAGGGTCGCGAGCAGTACTTC. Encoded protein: CASSYSQGREQYF.

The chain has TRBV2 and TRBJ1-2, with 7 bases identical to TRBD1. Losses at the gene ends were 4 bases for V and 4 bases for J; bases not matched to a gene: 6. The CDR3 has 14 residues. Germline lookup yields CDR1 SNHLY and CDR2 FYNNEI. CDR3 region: CASSGTGGAYGYTF. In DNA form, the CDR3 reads TGTGCCAGCAGTGGGACAGGCGGAGCCTATGGCTACACCTTC.

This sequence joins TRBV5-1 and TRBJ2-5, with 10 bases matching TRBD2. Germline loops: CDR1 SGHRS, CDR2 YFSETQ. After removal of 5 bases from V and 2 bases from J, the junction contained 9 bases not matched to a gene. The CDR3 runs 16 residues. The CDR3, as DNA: TGCGCCAGCAGATCCTGGACTAGCGGAGCTCAAGAGACCCAGTACTTC. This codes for CASRSWTSGAQETQYF.